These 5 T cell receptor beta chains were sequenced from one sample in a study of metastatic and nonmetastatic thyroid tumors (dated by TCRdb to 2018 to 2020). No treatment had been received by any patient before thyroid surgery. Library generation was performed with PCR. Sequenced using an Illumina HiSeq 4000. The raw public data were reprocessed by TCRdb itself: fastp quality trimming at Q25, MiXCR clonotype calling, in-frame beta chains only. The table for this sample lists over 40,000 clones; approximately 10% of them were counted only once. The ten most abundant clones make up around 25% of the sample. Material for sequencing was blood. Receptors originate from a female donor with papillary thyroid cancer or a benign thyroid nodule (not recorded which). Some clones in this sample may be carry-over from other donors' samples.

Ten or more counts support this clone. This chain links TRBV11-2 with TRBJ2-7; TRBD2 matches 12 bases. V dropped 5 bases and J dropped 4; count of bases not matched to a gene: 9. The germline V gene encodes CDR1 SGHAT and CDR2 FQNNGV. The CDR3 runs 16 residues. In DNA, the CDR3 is TGTGCCAGCAGCCCTTCGGGACTAGCGGGCCAATACGAGCAGTACTTC. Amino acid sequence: CASSPSGLAGQYEQYF.

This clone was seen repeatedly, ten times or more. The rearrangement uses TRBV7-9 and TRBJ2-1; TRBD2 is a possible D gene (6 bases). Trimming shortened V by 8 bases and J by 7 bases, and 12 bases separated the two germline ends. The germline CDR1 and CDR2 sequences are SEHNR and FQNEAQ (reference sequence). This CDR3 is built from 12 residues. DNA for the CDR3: TGTGCCAGCCGCTGGAGCGGGAATGAGCAGTTCTTC. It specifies CASRWSGNEQFF.

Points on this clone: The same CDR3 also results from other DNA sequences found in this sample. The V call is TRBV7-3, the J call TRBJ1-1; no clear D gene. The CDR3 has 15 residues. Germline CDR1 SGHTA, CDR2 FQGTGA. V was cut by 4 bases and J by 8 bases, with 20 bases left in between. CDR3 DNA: TGTGCCAGCAGCTCTTCGGGAGGATGGGGTACCGAAGCTTTCTTT. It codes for CASSSSGGWGTEAFF. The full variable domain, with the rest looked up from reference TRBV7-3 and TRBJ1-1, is GAGVSQTPSNKVTEKGKYVELRCDPISGHTALYWYRQSLGQGPEFLIYFQGTGAADDSGLPNDRFFAVRPEGSVSTLKIQRTERGDSAVYLCASSSSGGWGTEAFFGQGTRLTVV.

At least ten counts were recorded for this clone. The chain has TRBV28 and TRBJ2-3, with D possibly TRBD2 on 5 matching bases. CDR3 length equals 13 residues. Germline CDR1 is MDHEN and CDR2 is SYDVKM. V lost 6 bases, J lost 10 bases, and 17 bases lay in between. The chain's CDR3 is CASRQERARAQYF. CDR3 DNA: TGTGCCAGCAGACAAGAGAGGGCTCGCGCGCAGTATTTT.

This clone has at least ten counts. In DNA form, the CDR3 reads TGTGCCACCAGTGATTTAGGGGCAGGGGGAGGCTACACCTTC. Its protein product is CATSDLGAGGGYTF. The chain couples TRBV24-1 to TRBJ1-2; 7 bases map to TRBD1. Trimming removed 1 base from V and 8 bases from J; junction bases left unmatched: 6. This CDR3 region has 14 residues. CDR1 and CDR2 from the germline V gene are KGHDR and SFDVKD.